This TCR beta chain appears in the sequencing data of a study of blood T cell repertoires in COVID-19 (dated by TCRdb to 2020 to 2022). For context, the study as a whole: Samples from collaborators originated in the United States, Italy and Spain and spanned both the acute and convalescent phases of COVID-19. The prospective study material was composed of cDNA or gDNA derived from T cells, B-cell-depleted T cells, or PBMCs. Sample metadata almost always included a de-identified subject ID, COVID-19 status, age in years and sex. A freely available public database, intended as a resource for researchers studying the immune response to SARS-CoV-2, is where the repertoires were released. The samples were drawn from the first 160 participants of the ongoing ImmuneRACE study and from 1,254 subjects provided by 6 global collaborators. HLA class I and class II types, where available, came from metadata supplied by the sample provider rather than from assay-based typing. Subjects who had been exposed to COVID-19, were actively infected with it, or had recovered from it provided the deeply sampled blood TCRbeta repertoires that made up the dataset. Points the paper makes about the study in general: The amount of clinical and demographic metadata varied by source and participant and was provided uncurated.

Each collaborating institution followed its own protocols to collect whole blood in K2EDTA tubes. For TCRbeta analysis, collaborators shipped samples in one of three forms: frozen whole blood, isolated PBMCs, or DNA extracted from either of those sample types. With respect to this clone: Its antigen target is currently unknown. No clone much larger than this one lies a single base away; base qualities are absent.

The immunoSEQ Assay, a bias-controlled multiplex PCR, was used to amplify TCRbeta CDR3 regions from genomic DNA. Under the source paper's analysis protocol: The number of nucleated cells in each sample was estimated from the amplification of reference gene primers within the assay. To quantify the absolute abundance of each unique TCRbeta CDR3 rearrangement, sequence reads were collapsed and filtered. For each sample, productive Simpson clonality was calculated by taking the square root of Simpson's diversity index across productive rearrangements. TCRdb stores this immuneACCESS table with in-frame sequences only. Part of the clones is absent; in the studies checked, under half of the shortfall reflects unresolved V genes, and no reason is known for the rest. V, J and clone size reflect that table, while D and trimming were determined from the DNA. The sample data list 100,000 to 120,000 clones, and over 65% of these were observed just once. The ten largest clonotypes hold about 8.1% of the sample.

Taken from the germline V gene, the CDR1 and CDR2 loops are SGHAT and FQNNGV. The CDR3, cysteine through phenylalanine, is 15 amino acids long. Only CDR3 DNA is held: 45 bases, read in frame from base 1. V loses 1 base at its end and J loses 9 bases; junction bases beyond the gene matches: 8. The clonotype comes from a woman in her thirties or forties with acute or convalescent COVID-19. This chain is built from TRBV11-2 and TRBJ2-1, with 8 central nucleotides matching TRBD2. The sample comprised peripheral blood. The encoded CDR3 is CASSLAGGSRGEQFF. The nucleotide sequence reads TGTGCCAGCAGCTTAGCGGGGGGGTCTCGTGGTGAGCAGTTCTTC.